This is a list of T cell receptor beta chains from one sample in a study of cytomegalovirus exposure and HLA in healthy donors. Only in-frame clones appear in the TCRdb table, and some are missing; sequencing was by immunoSEQ multiplex PCR. The sample consists of 90,000 or so clones, approximately 71% of them appearing once. The sample was PBMCs. The receptors shown here come from a young woman in good health and CMV-seropositive. Each CDR3 is given with its conserved first and last residue. A D gene is named only where the DNA matches it firmly. Expanded clones get a size class; other rows say once, few or many, or leave the size out.

v_call	d_call	clone_size	j_call	cdr3_nt	cdr3_aa
TRBV27	.	.	TRBJ1-2	TGTGCCAGCAGTCTAGAGCAGGGCCGAGGCGGCTACACCTTC	CASSLEQGRGGYTF
TRBV25-1	TRBD2	.	TRBJ2-1	TGTGCCAGCAGTCGGGAGGCCGATGAGCAGTTCTTC	CASSREADEQFF
TRBV7-8	.	.	TRBJ1-4	TGTGCCAGCAGCCCTAGAGGTACAACTAATGAAAAACTGTTTTTT	CASSPRGTTNEKLFF
TRBV7-7	.	few	TRBJ2-2	TGTGCTAGCAGCCGGGACTCTCATTTGAGCGGGGAGCTGTTTTTT	CASSRDSHLSGELFF
TRBV18	TRBD1	few	TRBJ1-5	TGTGCCAGCTCACCAGGACAGGGGGCGAAGAAGCCCCAGCATTTT	CASSPGQGAKKPQHF
TRBV6-5	TRBD1	.	TRBJ2-1	TGTGCCAGCAACCCCGGGACAGGCCACGAGCAGTTCTTC	CASNPGTGHEQFF
TRBV5-8	TRBD2	once	TRBJ2-4	TGTGCCAGCAGCTCCCACCGCCGATTAGCGGGGGAAAACATTCAGTACTTC	CASSSHRRLAGENIQYF
TRBV5-1	.	.	TRBJ2-1	TGCGCCAGCAGCTTAGGGCGGCGGGCGAGCTCCTACAATGAGCAGTTCTTC	CASSLGRRASSYNEQFF
TRBV25-1	TRBD2	few	TRBJ2-1	TGTGCCAGCATGCGGGAGGAACCTCTAGGGTTCTTC	CASMREEPLGFF
TRBV6-1	TRBD2	.	TRBJ2-1	TGTGCCAGCACAATAGCGGGGGGCCGCAATGAGCAGTTCTTC	CASTIAGGRNEQFF
TRBV4-3	.	.	TRBJ1-5	TGCGCCAGCAGCCAAACCGGGACAACGGGTAATCAGCCCCAGCATTTT	CASSQTGTTGNQPQHF
TRBV19	.	once	TRBJ1-2	TGTGCCAGTAGTCCCCAAACAGGGACCCTAGATCGCTACACCTTC	CASSPQTGTLDRYTF
TRBV5-4	.	few	TRBJ2-4	TGTGCCAGCAGCGTACAGGTAGCCAAAAACATTCAGTACTTC	CASSVQVAKNIQYF